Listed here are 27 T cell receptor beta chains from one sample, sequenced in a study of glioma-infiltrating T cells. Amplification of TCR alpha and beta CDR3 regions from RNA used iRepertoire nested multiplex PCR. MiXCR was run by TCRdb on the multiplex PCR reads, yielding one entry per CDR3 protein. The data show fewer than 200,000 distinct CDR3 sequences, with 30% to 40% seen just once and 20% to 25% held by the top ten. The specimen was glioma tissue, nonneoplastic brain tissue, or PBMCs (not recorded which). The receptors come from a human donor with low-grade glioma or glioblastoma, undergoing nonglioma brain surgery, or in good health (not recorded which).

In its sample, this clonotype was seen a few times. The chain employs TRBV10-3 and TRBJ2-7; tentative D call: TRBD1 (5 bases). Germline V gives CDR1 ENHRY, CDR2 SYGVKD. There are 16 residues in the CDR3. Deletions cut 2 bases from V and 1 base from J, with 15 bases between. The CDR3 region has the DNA TGTGCCATCAGTGAGGGCAGCCAGGGTGGATCCTACGAGCAGTACTTC. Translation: CAISEGSQGGSYEQYF.

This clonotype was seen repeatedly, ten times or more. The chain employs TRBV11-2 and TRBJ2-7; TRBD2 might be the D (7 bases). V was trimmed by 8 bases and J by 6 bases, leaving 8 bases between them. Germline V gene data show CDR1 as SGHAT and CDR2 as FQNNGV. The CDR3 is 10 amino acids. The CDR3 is CASGGAEQYF. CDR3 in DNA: TGTGCCAGCGGGGGGGCCGAGCAGTACTTC.

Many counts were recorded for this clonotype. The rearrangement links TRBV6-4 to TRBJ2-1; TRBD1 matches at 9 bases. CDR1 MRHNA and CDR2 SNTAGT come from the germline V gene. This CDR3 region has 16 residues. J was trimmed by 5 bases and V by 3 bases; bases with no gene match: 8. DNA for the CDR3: TGTGCCAGCAGTGAAAACCCGGGACAGGGAGACAATGAGCAGTTCTTC. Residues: CASSENPGQGDNEQFF.

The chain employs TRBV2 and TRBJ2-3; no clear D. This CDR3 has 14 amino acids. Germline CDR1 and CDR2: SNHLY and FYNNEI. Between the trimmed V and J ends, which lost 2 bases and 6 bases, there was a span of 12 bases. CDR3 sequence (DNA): TGTGCCAGCAGTGAATTTCTCCTCCTGGATACGCAGTATTTT. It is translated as CASSEFLLLDTQYF.

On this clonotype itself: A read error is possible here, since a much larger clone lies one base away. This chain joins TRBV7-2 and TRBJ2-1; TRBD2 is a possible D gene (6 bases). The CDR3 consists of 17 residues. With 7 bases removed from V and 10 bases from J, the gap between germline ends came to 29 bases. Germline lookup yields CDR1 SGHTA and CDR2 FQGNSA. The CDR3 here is CASNSGGREGGMGEQFF. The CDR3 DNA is TGTGCCAGCAACTCCGGAGGGCGGGAAGGAGGGATGGGGGAGCAGTTCTTC.

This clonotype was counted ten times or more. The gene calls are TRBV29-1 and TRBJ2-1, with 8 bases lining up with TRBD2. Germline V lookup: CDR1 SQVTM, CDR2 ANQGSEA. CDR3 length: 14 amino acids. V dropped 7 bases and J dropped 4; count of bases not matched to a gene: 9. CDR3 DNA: TGCAGCGGGAAAGCGGGACTAGTGTACAATGAGCAGTTCTTC. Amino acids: CSGKAGLVYNEQFF.

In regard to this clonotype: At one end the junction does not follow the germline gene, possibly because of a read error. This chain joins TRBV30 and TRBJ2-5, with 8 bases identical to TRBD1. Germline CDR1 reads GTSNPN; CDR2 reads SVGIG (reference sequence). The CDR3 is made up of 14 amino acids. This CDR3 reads CPWSPLDRGETQYF. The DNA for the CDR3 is TGTCCCTGGAGTCCCTTAGACAGGGGAGAGACCCAGTACTTC.

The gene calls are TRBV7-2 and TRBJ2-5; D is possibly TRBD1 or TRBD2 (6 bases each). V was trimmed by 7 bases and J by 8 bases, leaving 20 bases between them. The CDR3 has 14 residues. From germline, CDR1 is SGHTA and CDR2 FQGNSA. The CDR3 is CASTLRGADGTQYF. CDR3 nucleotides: TGTGCCAGCACCCTTAGGGGGGCGGATGGTACCCAGTACTTC. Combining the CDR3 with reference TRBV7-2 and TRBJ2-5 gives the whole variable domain GAGVSQSPSNKVTEKGKDVELRCDPISGHTALYWYRQSLGQGLEFLIYFQGNSAPDKSGLPSDRFSAERTGGSVSTLTIQRTQQEDSAVYLCASTLRGADGTQYFGPGTRLLVL.

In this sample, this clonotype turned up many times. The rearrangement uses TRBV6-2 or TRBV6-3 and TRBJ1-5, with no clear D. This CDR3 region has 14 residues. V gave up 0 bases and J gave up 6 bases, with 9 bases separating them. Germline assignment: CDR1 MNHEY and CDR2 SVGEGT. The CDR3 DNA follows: TGTGCCAGCAGTTACTCGGGCGCGCGTCAGCCCCAGCATTTT. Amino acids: CASSYSGARQPQHF.

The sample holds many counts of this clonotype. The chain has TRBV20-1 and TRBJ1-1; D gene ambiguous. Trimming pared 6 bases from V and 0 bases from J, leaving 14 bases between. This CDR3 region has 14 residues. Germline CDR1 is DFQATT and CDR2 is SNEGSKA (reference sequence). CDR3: CSAPGPPMNTEAFF. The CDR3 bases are TGCAGTGCCCCTGGACCTCCCATGAACACTGAAGCTTTCTTT.

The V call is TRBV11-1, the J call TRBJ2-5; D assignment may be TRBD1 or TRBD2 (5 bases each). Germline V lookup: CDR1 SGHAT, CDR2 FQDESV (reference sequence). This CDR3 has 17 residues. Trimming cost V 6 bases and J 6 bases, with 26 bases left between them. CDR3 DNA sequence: TGTGCCAGCAGACCCGCTCGGGACGCTCAAAAGGGAAAGACCCAGTACTTC. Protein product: CASRPARDAQKGKTQYF. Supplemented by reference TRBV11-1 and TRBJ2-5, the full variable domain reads EAEVAQSPRYKITEKSQAVAFWCDPISGHATLYWYRQILGQGPELLVQFQDESVVDDSQLPKDRFSAERLKGVDSTLKIQPAELGDSAMYLCASRPARDAQKGKTQYFGPGTRLLVL.

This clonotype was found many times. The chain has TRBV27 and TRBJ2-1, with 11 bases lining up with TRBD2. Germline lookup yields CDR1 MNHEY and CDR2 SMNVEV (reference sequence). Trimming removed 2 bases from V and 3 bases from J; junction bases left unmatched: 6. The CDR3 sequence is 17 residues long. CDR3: CASSLRLAGSYYNEQFF. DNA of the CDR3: TGTGCCAGCAGTTTACGACTAGCGGGGTCCTACTACAATGAGCAGTTCTTC.

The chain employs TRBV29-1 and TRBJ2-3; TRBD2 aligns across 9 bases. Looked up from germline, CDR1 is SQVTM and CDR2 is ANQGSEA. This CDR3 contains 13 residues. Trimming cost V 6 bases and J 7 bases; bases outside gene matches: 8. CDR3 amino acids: CSVQGGRVYTQYF. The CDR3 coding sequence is TGCAGCGTGCAGGGCGGGAGGGTATATACGCAGTATTTT.

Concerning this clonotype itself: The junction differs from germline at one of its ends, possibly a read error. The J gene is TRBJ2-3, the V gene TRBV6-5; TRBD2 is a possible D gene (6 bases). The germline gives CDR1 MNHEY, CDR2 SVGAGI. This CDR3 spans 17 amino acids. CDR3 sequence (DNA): TGTGCCAGAAGTTACCCGATGTCCGGGACTAGCACAGATACGCAGTATTTT. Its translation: CARSYPMSGTSTDTQYF.

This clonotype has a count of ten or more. This CDR3 reads CASSLGVGTDTQYF. In nucleotides, the CDR3 is TGTGCCAGCAGTTTAGGGGTAGGCACAGATACGCAGTATTTT. This chain links TRBV12-3 or TRBV12-4 with TRBJ2-3; D not resolved. Deletions cut 1 base from V and 1 base from J, with 6 bases between. The CDR3 has 14 amino acids.

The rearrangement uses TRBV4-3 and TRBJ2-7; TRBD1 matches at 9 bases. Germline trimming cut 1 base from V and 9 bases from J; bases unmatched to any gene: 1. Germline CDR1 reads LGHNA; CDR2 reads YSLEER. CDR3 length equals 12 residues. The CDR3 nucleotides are TGCGCCAGCAGCCAAGGACAGGGGGGGCAGTACTTC. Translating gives CASSQGQGGQYF.

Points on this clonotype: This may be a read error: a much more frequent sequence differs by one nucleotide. CDR3 coding DNA: TGTGCCAGCAGAGAACAGAGGCGCAATGAGCAGTTCTTC. It codes for CASREQRRNEQFF. The chain joins TRBV12-3 or TRBV12-4 to TRBJ2-1; no clear D. CDR3 length: 13 amino acids. Deletions cut 6 bases from V and 6 bases from J, with 12 bases between.

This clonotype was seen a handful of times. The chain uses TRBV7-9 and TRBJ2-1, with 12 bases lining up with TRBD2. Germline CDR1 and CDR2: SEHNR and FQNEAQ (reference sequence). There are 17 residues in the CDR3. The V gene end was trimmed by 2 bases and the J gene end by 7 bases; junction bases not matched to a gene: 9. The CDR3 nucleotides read TGTGCCAGCAGCTTATCGATGACTAGCGGGAGTATAAATGAGCAGTTCTTC. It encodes CASSLSMTSGSINEQFF. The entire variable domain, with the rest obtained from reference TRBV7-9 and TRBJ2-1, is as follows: DTGVSQNPRHKITKRGQNVTFRCDPISEHNRLYWYRQTLGQGPEFLTYFQNEAQLEKSRLLSDRFSAERPKGSFSTLEIQRTEQGDSAMYLCASSLSMTSGSINEQFFGPGTRLTVL.

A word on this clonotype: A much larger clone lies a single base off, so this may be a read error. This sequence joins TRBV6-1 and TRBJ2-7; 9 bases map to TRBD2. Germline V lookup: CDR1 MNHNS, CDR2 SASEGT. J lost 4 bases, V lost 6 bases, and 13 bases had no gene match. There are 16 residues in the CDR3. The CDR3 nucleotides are TGTGCCAGCAGCTTAGAAGTAGCGGGAGTAAGGTACGAGCAGTACTTC. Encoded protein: CASSLEVAGVRYEQYF.

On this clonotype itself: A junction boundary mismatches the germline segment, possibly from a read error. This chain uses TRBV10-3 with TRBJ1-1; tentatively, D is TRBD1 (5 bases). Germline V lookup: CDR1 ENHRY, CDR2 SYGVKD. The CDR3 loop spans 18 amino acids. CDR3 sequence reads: CAVSESGEGELMNTEAFF. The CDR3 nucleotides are TGTGCCGTCAGTGAGTCGGGGGAAGGTGAACTCATGAACACTGAAGCTTTCTTT.

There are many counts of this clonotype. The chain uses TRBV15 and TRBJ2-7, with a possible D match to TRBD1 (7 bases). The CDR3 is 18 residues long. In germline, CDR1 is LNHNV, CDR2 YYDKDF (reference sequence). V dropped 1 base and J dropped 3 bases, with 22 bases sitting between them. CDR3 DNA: TGTGCCACCAGCAGAGGGGCTCTAGGCGGGACAGTTTTCTACGAGCAGTACTTC. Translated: CATSRGALGGTVFYEQYF.

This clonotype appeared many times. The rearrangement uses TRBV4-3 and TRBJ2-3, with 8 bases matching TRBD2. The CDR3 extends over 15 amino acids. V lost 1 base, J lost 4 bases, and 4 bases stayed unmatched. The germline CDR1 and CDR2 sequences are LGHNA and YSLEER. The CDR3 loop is CASSQAGGRPDTQYF. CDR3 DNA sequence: TGCGCCAGCAGCCAAGCGGGAGGGAGGCCAGATACGCAGTATTTT.

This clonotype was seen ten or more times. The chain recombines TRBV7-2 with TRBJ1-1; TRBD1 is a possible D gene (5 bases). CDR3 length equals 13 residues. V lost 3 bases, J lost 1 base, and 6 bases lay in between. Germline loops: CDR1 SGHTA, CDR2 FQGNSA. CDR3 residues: CASSLGRNTEAFF. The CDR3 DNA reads TGTGCCAGCAGCTTGGGACGGAACACTGAAGCTTTCTTT.

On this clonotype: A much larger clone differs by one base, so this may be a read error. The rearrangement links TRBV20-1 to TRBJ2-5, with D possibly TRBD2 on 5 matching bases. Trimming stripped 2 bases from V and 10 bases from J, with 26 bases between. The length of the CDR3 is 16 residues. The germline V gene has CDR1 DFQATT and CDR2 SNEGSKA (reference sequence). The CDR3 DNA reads TGCAGTGCTAGATTCGGACTGGCCCGGAACCCCTGGGACCAGTACTTC. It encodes CSARFGLARNPWDQYF.

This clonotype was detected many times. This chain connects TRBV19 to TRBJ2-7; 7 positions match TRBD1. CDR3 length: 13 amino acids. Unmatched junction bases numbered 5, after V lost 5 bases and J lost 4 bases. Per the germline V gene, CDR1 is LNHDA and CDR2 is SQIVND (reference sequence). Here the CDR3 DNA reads TGTGCCAGTAGTGTCGACAGGGAATACGAGCAGTACTTC. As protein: CASSVDREYEQYF.

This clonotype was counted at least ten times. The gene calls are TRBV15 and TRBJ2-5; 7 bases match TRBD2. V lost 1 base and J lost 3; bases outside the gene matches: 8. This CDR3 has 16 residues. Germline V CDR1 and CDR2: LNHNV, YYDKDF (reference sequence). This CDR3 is CATSRGGRVREETQYF. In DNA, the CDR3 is TGTGCCACCAGCAGAGGTGGGAGGGTGAGAGAAGAGACCCAGTACTTC.

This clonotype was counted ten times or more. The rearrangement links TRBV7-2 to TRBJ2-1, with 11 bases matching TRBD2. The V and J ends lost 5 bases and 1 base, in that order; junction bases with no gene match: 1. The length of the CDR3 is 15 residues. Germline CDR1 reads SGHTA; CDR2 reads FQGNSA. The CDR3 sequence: CASSRLAGSYNEQFF. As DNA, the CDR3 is TGTGCCAGCAGCCGACTAGCGGGATCCTACAATGAGCAGTTCTTC.